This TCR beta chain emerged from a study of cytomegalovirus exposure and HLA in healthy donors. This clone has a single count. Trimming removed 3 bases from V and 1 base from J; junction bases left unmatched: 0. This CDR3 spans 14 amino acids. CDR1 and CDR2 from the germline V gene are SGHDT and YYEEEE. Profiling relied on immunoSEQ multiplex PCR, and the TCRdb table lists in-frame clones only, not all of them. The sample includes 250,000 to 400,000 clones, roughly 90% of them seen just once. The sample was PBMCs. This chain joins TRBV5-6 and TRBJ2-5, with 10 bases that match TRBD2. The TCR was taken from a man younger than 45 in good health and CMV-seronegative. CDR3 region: CASSWTSGQETQYF. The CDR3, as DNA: TGTGCCAGCAGCTGGACTAGCGGCCAAGAGACCCAGTACTTC.